These T cell receptor beta chains were read from a single sample in a study of blood T cells in healthy people across ages. TCRdb independently ran MiXCR on the 5' RACE reads; one entry per CDR3 protein. Of hundreds of thousands of distinct CDR3 sequences in the sample, about 56% are singletons; the top ten hold approximately 24%. The sample taken for sequencing was blood. The source is a man aged 40-55 years in good health. Each CDR3 is given with its conserved first and last residue. The D gene is left open where the match is weak. Size tells how often a clone was seen (once, few, many) or the class of an expanded clone, and some rows leave it out.

J gene: TRBJ2-4; V gene: TRBV9; clone size: .; D gene: .; CDR3 protein: CASSVAPGARVNIQYF; CDR3 DNA: TGTGCCAGCAGCGTAGCCCCTGGGGCGAGGGTGAACATTCAGTACTTC
J gene: TRBJ2-4; V gene: TRBV7-2; clone size: few; D gene: TRBD1; CDR3 protein: CASSSRQGGNIQYF; CDR3 DNA: TGTGCCAGCAGCTCCCGACAGGGGGGTAACATTCAGTACTTC
J gene: TRBJ2-3; V gene: TRBV24-1; clone size: .; D gene: TRBD2; CDR3 protein: CATSVPGLGTDTQYF; CDR3 DNA: TGTGCCACCAGTGTACCGGGACTAGGGACAGATACGCAGTATTTT
J gene: TRBJ2-3; V gene: TRBV5-1; clone size: .; D gene: TRBD1; CDR3 protein: CASSLGAPTGVDTQYF; CDR3 DNA: TGCGCCAGCAGCTTGGGTGCCCCGACAGGGGTGGATACGCAGTATTTT
J gene: TRBJ2-3; V gene: TRBV25-1; clone size: few; D gene: .; CDR3 protein: CASSTPGVDTQYF; CDR3 DNA: TGTGCCAGCAGTACTCCAGGGGTGGATACGCAGTATTTT
J gene: TRBJ2-5; V gene: TRBV2; clone size: .; D gene: .; CDR3 protein: CASSEEAGEEETQYF; CDR3 DNA: TGTGCCAGCAGTGAAGAGGCGGGTGAGGAAGAGACCCAGTACTTC
J gene: TRBJ2-7; V gene: TRBV4-2; clone size: .; D gene: .; CDR3 protein: CASSHTAQQGLYEQYF; CDR3 DNA: TGTGCCAGCAGCCATACCGCCCAGCAGGGGCTCTACGAGCAGTACTTC
J gene: TRBJ2-3; V gene: TRBV10-3; clone size: .; D gene: .; CDR3 protein: CAISEPSKAGSDTQYF; CDR3 DNA: TGTGCCATCAGTGAGCCGTCTAAGGCCGGCTCAGATACGCAGTATTTT
J gene: TRBJ2-7; V gene: TRBV20-1; clone size: .; D gene: .; CDR3 protein: CSAREDWPKSSYEQYF; CDR3 DNA: TGCAGTGCTAGGGAAGACTGGCCGAAGAGCTCCTACGAGCAGTACTTC
J gene: TRBJ2-7; V gene: TRBV28; clone size: .; D gene: .; CDR3 protein: CASSSPLARYF; CDR3 DNA: TGTGCCAGCAGTTCACCCTTGGCGAGGTACTTC
J gene: TRBJ2-7; V gene: TRBV20-1; clone size: many; D gene: .; CDR3 protein: CSANVATNYEQYF; CDR3 DNA: TGCAGTGCGAACGTAGCGACGAACTACGAGCAGTACTTC
J gene: TRBJ2-1; V gene: TRBV6-2/TRBV6-3; clone size: .; D gene: .; CDR3 protein: CASSYSSRGSSYNEQFF; CDR3 DNA: TGTGCCAGCAGTTACTCGAGTAGGGGGAGCTCCTACAATGAGCAGTTCTTC
J gene: TRBJ2-1; V gene: TRBV7-9; clone size: few; D gene: .; CDR3 protein: CASSSTWWGLNEQFF; CDR3 DNA: TGTGCCAGCAGCTCTACCTGGTGGGGTTTGAATGAGCAGTTCTTC
J gene: TRBJ2-7; V gene: TRBV5-1; clone size: once; D gene: .; CDR3 protein: CASSLQSIGGPYNEQYF; CDR3 DNA: TGCGCCAGCAGCTTGCAGTCGATCGGGGGACCCTACAATGAGCAGTACTTC
J gene: TRBJ2-5; V gene: TRBV9; clone size: .; D gene: TRBD2; CDR3 protein: CASSAAAGGLKETQYF; CDR3 DNA: TGTGCCAGCAGCGCTGCAGCGGGAGGGTTAAAAGAGACCCAGTACTTC
J gene: TRBJ2-7; V gene: TRBV6-2/TRBV6-3; clone size: .; D gene: .; CDR3 protein: CATTEGLTYEQYF; CDR3 DNA: TGTGCCACCACCGAGGGGTTGACCTACGAGCAGTACTTC
J gene: TRBJ2-7; V gene: TRBV29-1; clone size: many; D gene: .; CDR3 protein: CSVEQGAYEQYF; CDR3 DNA: TGCAGCGTTGAACAAGGAGCCTACGAGCAGTACTTC
J gene: TRBJ2-5; V gene: TRBV3-1; clone size: many; D gene: .; CDR3 protein: CASSWAAETQYF; CDR3 DNA: TGTGCCAGCAGCTGGGCGGCAGAGACCCAGTACTTC
J gene: TRBJ2-1; V gene: TRBV11-3; clone size: .; D gene: .; CDR3 protein: CASSFGRGSYNEQFF; CDR3 DNA: TGTGCCAGCAGCTTTGGCCGGGGCTCCTACAATGAGCAGTTCTTC
J gene: TRBJ2-7; V gene: TRBV28; clone size: .; D gene: TRBD2; CDR3 protein: CASSLYGNHRSQREGRSYEQYF; CDR3 DNA: TGTGCCAGCAGTTTATATGGAAACCATCGGAGTCAGCGGGAGGGCCGTTCCTACGAGCAGTACTTC
J gene: TRBJ2-1; V gene: TRBV5-1; clone size: .; D gene: .; CDR3 protein: CASSLGAGLGAFEQFF; CDR3 DNA: TGCGCCAGCAGCTTGGGTGCGGGCCTGGGGGCTTTTGAGCAGTTCTTC
J gene: TRBJ2-1; V gene: TRBV12-3/TRBV12-4; clone size: .; D gene: TRBD1; CDR3 protein: CASKDRVSYNEQFF; CDR3 DNA: TGTGCCAGCAAGGACAGGGTTTCCTACAATGAGCAGTTCTTC
J gene: TRBJ2-3; V gene: TRBV29-1; clone size: .; D gene: TRBD2; CDR3 protein: CSVRETSGRGDTQYF; CDR3 DNA: TGCAGCGTTAGGGAGACTAGCGGGAGGGGAGATACGCAGTATTTT
J gene: TRBJ2-5; V gene: TRBV19; clone size: .; D gene: TRBD2; CDR3 protein: CASRVAASGRTQYF; CDR3 DNA: TGTGCCAGTAGGGTTGCGGCTAGCGGGCGGACCCAGTACTTC
J gene: TRBJ2-1; V gene: TRBV4-2; clone size: .; D gene: TRBD1; CDR3 protein: CASSQDGGQGSSEQFF; CDR3 DNA: TGTGCCAGCAGCCAAGATGGCGGACAGGGTTCCTCTGAGCAGTTCTTC
J gene: TRBJ2-3; V gene: TRBV7-2; clone size: once; D gene: .; CDR3 protein: CASSITAEWADTQYF; CDR3 DNA: TGTGCCAGCAGCATAACTGCGGAGTGGGCTGATACGCAGTATTTT
J gene: TRBJ1-5; V gene: TRBV28; clone size: .; D gene: .; CDR3 protein: CASTQSGVSNQPQHF; CDR3 DNA: TGTGCCAGCACCCAATCAGGGGTTAGCAATCAGCCCCAGCATTTT
J gene: TRBJ2-1; V gene: TRBV6-6; clone size: .; D gene: TRBD2; CDR3 protein: CASSSTSGINNEQFF; CDR3 DNA: TGTGCCAGCAGCTCGACTAGCGGGATCAACAATGAGCAGTTCTTC
J gene: TRBJ2-5; V gene: TRBV6-2/TRBV6-3; clone size: .; D gene: TRBD2; CDR3 protein: CATGLAGHQQYF; CDR3 DNA: TGTGCCACAGGACTAGCGGGACATCAGCAGTACTTC
J gene: TRBJ2-5; V gene: TRBV3-1; clone size: few; D gene: .; CDR3 protein: CASTPEETQYF; CDR3 DNA: TGTGCCAGCACTCCAGAAGAGACCCAGTACTTC
J gene: TRBJ2-7; V gene: TRBV20-1; clone size: .; D gene: TRBD2; CDR3 protein: CSALLTSGGYEQYF; CDR3 DNA: TGCAGTGCCCTACTAACTAGCGGGGGTTACGAGCAGTACTTC
J gene: TRBJ2-3; V gene: TRBV20-1; clone size: few; D gene: .; CDR3 protein: CSATLRGSSTDTQYF; CDR3 DNA: TGCAGTGCTACCCTACGGGGTTCTAGCACAGATACGCAGTATTTT
J gene: TRBJ1-6; V gene: TRBV15; clone size: .; D gene: .; CDR3 protein: CATSRDSPLHF; CDR3 DNA: TGTGCCACCAGCAGAGATTCGCCCCTCCACTTT
J gene: TRBJ2-5; V gene: TRBV11-2; clone size: .; D gene: .; CDR3 protein: CAGSPQVKETQYF; CDR3 DNA: TGTGCCGGCAGCCCACAGGTCAAAGAGACCCAGTACTTC
J gene: TRBJ2-3; V gene: TRBV7-6; clone size: few; D gene: .; CDR3 protein: CASSLDSWTRTIDTQYF; CDR3 DNA: TGTGCCAGCAGCTTAGATTCGTGGACCCGCACAATCGATACGCAGTATTTT
J gene: TRBJ2-7; V gene: TRBV7-6; clone size: .; D gene: TRBD2; CDR3 protein: CASSPGLAIIEQYF; CDR3 DNA: TGTGCCAGCAGCCCCGGACTAGCGATAATCGAGCAGTACTTC
J gene: TRBJ2-7; V gene: TRBV2; clone size: .; D gene: TRBD1; CDR3 protein: CASSQTGFYEQYF; CDR3 DNA: TGTGCCAGCAGCCAGACAGGGTTCTACGAGCAGTACTTC
J gene: TRBJ2-4; V gene: TRBV4-2; clone size: .; D gene: .; CDR3 protein: CASSQEKGKQGLAKNIQYF; CDR3 DNA: TGTGCCAGCAGCCAAGAAAAAGGGAAACAGGGCTTAGCCAAAAACATTCAGTACTTC
J gene: TRBJ2-1; V gene: TRBV6-5; clone size: .; D gene: .; CDR3 protein: CASSSLGAEQFF; CDR3 DNA: TGTGCCAGCAGTTCTCTCGGGGCAGAGCAGTTCTTC
J gene: TRBJ2-1; V gene: TRBV7-3; clone size: .; D gene: TRBD2; CDR3 protein: CASSLWASGGYNEQFF; CDR3 DNA: TGTGCCAGCAGCTTATGGGCTAGCGGGGGTTACAATGAGCAGTTCTTC
J gene: TRBJ1-1; V gene: TRBV7-9; clone size: .; D gene: .; CDR3 protein: CASSSGETEAFF; CDR3 DNA: TGTGCCAGCAGCTCGGGGGAAACTGAAGCTTTCTTT
J gene: TRBJ1-6; V gene: TRBV4-3; clone size: .; D gene: .; CDR3 protein: CASSQDLTGNSPLHF; CDR3 DNA: TGCGCCAGCAGCCAAGATCTCACAGGCAATTCACCCCTCCACTTT